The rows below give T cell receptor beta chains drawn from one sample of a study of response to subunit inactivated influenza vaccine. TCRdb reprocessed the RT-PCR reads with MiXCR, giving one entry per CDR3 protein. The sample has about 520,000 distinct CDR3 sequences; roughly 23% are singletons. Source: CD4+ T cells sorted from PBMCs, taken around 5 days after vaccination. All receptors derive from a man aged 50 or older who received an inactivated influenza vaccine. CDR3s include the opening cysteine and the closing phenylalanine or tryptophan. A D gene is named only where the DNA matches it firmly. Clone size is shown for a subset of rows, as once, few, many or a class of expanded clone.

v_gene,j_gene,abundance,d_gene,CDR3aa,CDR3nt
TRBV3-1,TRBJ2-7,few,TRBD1,CASSVPGQTYEQYF,TGTGCCAGCAGCGTACCGGGACAGACCTACGAGCAGTACTTC
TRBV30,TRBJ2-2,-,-,CAGGTENTGELFF,TGTGCCGGGGGGACAGAGAACACCGGGGAGCTGTTTTTT
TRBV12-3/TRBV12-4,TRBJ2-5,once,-,CASRPRQGLTQETQYF,TGTGCCAGCAGACCCCGACAGGGACTGACCCAAGAGACCCAGTACTTC
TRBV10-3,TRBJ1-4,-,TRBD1,CAISAQGGNEKLFF,TGTGCCATCAGTGCGCAGGGGGGGAATGAAAAACTGTTTTTT
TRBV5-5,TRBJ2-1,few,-,CASSLFQGRSYNEQFF,TGTGCCAGCAGCTTGTTCCAGGGAAGATCCTACAATGAGCAGTTCTTC
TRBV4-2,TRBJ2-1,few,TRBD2,CASSRQLAGANNEQFF,TGTGCCAGCAGCCGACAACTAGCGGGAGCTAACAATGAGCAGTTCTTC
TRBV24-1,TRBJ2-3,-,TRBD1,CATKLGRGPTDTQYF,TGTGCCACCAAGCTGGGCAGGGGGCCCACAGATACGCAGTATTTT
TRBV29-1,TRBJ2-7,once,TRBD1,CSVEGRGNEQYF,TGCAGCGTTGAAGGCAGGGGGAACGAGCAGTACTTC
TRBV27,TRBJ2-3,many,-,CASSLFQSTDTQYF,TGTGCCAGCAGTTTATTTCAGAGCACAGATACGCAGTATTTT
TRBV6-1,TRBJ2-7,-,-,CASSPLQSQGGSYEQYF,TGTGCCAGCAGCCCGCTTCAGTCCCAAGGTGGCTCCTACGAGCAGTACTTC
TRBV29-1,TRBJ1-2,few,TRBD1,CSVRLQGQNYGYTF,TGCAGCGTCCGTTTACAGGGGCAGAACTATGGCTACACCTTC
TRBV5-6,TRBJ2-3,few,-,CASSATTHTDTQYF,TGTGCCAGCAGCGCGACTACCCACACAGATACGCAGTATTTT
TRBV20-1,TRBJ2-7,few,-,CSAKKRGFTPYEQYF,TGCAGTGCTAAAAAAAGGGGATTTACTCCCTACGAGCAGTACTTC
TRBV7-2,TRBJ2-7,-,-,CASSLGWGAQYEQYF,TGTGCCAGCAGCTTAGGGTGGGGCGCGCAGTACGAGCAGTACTTC
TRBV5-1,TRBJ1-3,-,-,CASSLGLREGNTIYF,TGCGCCAGCAGCTTGGGCCTGAGGGAAGGAAACACCATATATTTT
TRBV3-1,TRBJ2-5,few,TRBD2,CASSLASGKETQYF,TGTGCCAGCAGCCTCGCTAGCGGAAAAGAGACCCAGTACTTC
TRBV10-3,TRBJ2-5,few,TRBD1,CAISESGQGIGETQYF,TGTGCCATCAGTGAGTCGGGACAGGGGATTGGCGAGACCCAGTACTTC
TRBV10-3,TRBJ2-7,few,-,CAISEYGDTYEQYF,TGTGCCATCAGTGAGTATGGGGACACCTACGAGCAGTACTTC
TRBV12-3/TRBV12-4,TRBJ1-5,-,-,CASSLSRYQPQHF,TGTGCCAGCAGTTTATCCCGGTATCAGCCCCAGCATTTT
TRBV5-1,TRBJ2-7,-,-,CASSPGGSANYEQYF,TGCGCCAGCAGCCCTGGAGGGTCGGCTAACTACGAGCAGTACTTC
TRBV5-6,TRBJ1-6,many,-,CASSLSVRTANSPLHF,TGTGCCAGCAGCTTGTCTGTCCGGACAGCAAATTCACCCCTCCACTTT
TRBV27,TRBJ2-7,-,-,CASSPRVGVSSYEQYF,TGTGCCAGCAGCCCGAGGGTAGGGGTTAGCTCCTACGAGCAGTACTTC
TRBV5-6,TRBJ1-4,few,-,CASRKTGRDDEKLFF,TGTGCCAGCAGAAAGACGGGAAGGGACGACGAAAAACTGTTTTTT
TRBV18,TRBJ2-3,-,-,CASSPPVITDTQYF,TGTGCCAGCTCACCACCGGTGATAACAGATACGCAGTATTTT
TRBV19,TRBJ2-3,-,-,CASSPLGGTGDTQYF,TGTGCCAGTTCCCCTCTCGGGGGCACGGGAGATACGCAGTATTTT
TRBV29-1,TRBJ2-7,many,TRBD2,CSAAGGTSSPYEQYF,TGCAGCGCCGCAGGAGGGACTAGCAGCCCCTACGAGCAGTACTTC
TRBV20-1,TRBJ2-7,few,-,CSAPGTPVSPSSSYEQYF,TGCAGTGCGCCCGGGACACCGGTCAGCCCTAGTTCCTCCTACGAGCAGTACTTC
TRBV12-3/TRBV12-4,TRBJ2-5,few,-,CASSFATEQETQYF,TGTGCCAGCAGTTTCGCCACAGAACAAGAGACCCAGTACTTC
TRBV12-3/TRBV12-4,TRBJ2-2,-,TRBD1,CASTVGQADGELFF,TGTGCCAGCACCGTAGGACAGGCCGACGGGGAGCTGTTTTTT
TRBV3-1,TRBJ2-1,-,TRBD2,CASSQRVASGRAGNEQFF,TGTGCCAGCAGCCAACGTGTGGCTAGCGGGAGGGCCGGCAATGAGCAGTTCTTC
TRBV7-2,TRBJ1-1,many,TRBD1,CASSRGPGQGMNTEAFF,TGTGCCAGCAGCCGAGGACCGGGACAGGGTATGAACACTGAAGCTTTCTTT
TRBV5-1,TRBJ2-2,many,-,CASSLVGKNTGELFF,TGCGCCAGCAGCTTGGTGGGGAAGAACACCGGGGAGCTGTTTTTT
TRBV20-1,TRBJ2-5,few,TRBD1,CSARAPGGGTQYF,TGCAGTGCTAGAGCCCCAGGGGGTGGGACCCAGTACTTC
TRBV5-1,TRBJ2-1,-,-,CASSLAPGPYNEQFF,TGCGCCAGCAGCTTGGCCCCCGGTCCTTACAATGAGCAGTTCTTC
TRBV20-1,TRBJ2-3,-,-,CSAIPWGGLTDTQYF,TGCAGTGCTATCCCTTGGGGCGGTCTCACAGATACGCAGTATTTT
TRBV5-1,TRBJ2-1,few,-,CASSQTGTARDNEQFF,TGCGCCAGCAGCCAAACCGGGACCGCTAGAGACAATGAGCAGTTCTTC
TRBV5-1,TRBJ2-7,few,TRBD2,CASSPPGLAKFEQYF,TGCGCCAGCAGCCCCCCGGGACTAGCGAAGTTCGAGCAGTACTTC
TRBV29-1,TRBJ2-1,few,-,CSAGTPRYNEQFF,TGCAGCGCCGGGACACCACGCTACAATGAGCAGTTCTTC
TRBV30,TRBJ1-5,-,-,CAWTPSWAGTDQPQHF,TGTGCCTGGACCCCATCTTGGGCAGGGACGGATCAGCCCCAGCATTTT
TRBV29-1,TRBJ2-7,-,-,CSVIPQGNYEQYF,TGCAGCGTGATTCCCCAGGGAAACTACGAGCAGTACTTC
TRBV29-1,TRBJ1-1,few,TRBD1,CSVGTGGGRNTEAFF,TGCAGCGTGGGAACAGGGGGCGGGAGGAACACTGAAGCTTTCTTT
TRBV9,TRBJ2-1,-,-,CASSNHPAGDNEQFF,TGTGCCAGCAGCAACCACCCTGCTGGGGACAATGAGCAGTTCTTC
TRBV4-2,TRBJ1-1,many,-,CASSQDRGATEAFF,TGTGCCAGCAGCCAAGATAGGGGGGCCACTGAAGCTTTCTTT
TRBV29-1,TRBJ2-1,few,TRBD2,CSVSGGSSYNEQFF,TGCAGCGTTTCAGGCGGGAGCTCCTACAATGAGCAGTTCTTC
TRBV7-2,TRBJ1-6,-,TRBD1,CASSLGQGHSPLHF,TGTGCCAGCAGCTTAGGACAGGGGCACTCACCCCTCCACTTT
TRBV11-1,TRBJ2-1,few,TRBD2,CASSLGLADFYNEQFF,TGTGCCAGCAGCTTAGGGCTAGCGGATTTTTACAATGAGCAGTTCTTC
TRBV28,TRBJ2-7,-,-,CASSSPGHGGLQYF,TGTGCCAGCAGTTCCCCGGGACACGGCGGTTTGCAGTACTTC
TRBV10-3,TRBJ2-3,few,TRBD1,CAIRGTVFPTDTQYF,TGTGCCATCAGGGGGACAGTTTTCCCCACAGATACGCAGTATTTT
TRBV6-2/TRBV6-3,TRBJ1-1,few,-,CASSSRQSLNTEAFF,TGTGCCAGCAGTTCACGACAGAGCCTGAACACTGAAGCTTTCTTT
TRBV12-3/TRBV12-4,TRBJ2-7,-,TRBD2,CASSPAGPSYEQYF,TGTGCCAGCAGTCCAGCGGGGCCCTCCTACGAGCAGTACTTC
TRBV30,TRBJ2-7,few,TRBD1,CAWSTGQAHYEQYF,TGTGCCTGGAGTACGGGACAGGCACACTACGAGCAGTACTTC
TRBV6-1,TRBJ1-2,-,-,CASRAPAGYGYTF,TGTGCCAGCAGGGCGCCGGCGGGCTATGGCTACACCTTC
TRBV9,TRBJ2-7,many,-,CASSVAATSYEQYF,TGTGCCAGCAGCGTAGCGGCTACCTCCTACGAGCAGTACTTC
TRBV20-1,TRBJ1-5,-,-,CSASGGRLYSNQPQHF,TGCAGTGCTAGCGGGGGGCGGCTATATAGCAATCAGCCCCAGCATTTT
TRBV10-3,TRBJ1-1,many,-,CATGAGPNTEAFF,TGTGCCACCGGGGCCGGCCCGAACACTGAAGCTTTCTTT
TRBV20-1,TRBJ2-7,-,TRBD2,CCASGTSGRLTYEQYF,TGCTGTGCAAGCGGGACTAGCGGACGACTAACCTACGAGCAGTACTTC